A selection of T cell receptor beta chains follows, all from one sample in a study of shared clonotypes between healthy human individuals. Assay: immunoSEQ multiplex PCR; the TCRdb copy retains only in-frame clones and omits some. This table holds 2,500,000 or so clones, around 90% found once. The material sequenced was naive CD4+ T cells from PBMCs. All receptors derive from a man younger than 35 in good health. Some clones in this sample may be carry-over from other donors' samples. CDR3s include the opening cysteine and the closing phenylalanine or tryptophan.

V gene: TRBV9; J gene: TRBJ2-3; CDR3 protein: CASSPGADTQYF
V gene: TRBV6-6; J gene: TRBJ2-1; CDR3 protein: CASSPPGGSYNEQFF
V gene: TRBV5-5; J gene: TRBJ2-2; CDR3 protein: CASSPWGLNTGELFF
V gene: TRBV7-9; J gene: TRBJ1-1; CDR3 protein: CASSRDKNTEAFF
V gene: TRBV9; J gene: TRBJ1-4; CDR3 protein: CASSVEASLGKLFF
V gene: TRBV7-2; J gene: TRBJ1-5; CDR3 protein: CASSSVGPGYNQPQHF
V gene: TRBV4-3; J gene: TRBJ1-1; CDR3 protein: CASSQDVTGTGRAFF
V gene: TRBV11-2; J gene: TRBJ1-5; CDR3 protein: CASSLRTGTGKEGNQPQHF
V gene: TRBV5-4; J gene: TRBJ2-3; CDR3 protein: CASSRRLAGGADTQYF
V gene: TRBV18; J gene: TRBJ2-5; CDR3 protein: CASSTSGEETQYF
V gene: TRBV30; J gene: TRBJ2-3; CDR3 protein: CAWSGDGPDTQYF
V gene: TRBV6-4; J gene: TRBJ2-2; CDR3 protein: CASRRQSGTGELFF
V gene: TRBV7-3; J gene: TRBJ2-3; CDR3 protein: CASSLIGRADTQYF
V gene: TRBV11-1; J gene: TRBJ1-1; CDR3 protein: CASSLRSTMNTEAFF
V gene: TRBV5-1; J gene: TRBJ2-5; CDR3 protein: CASSLEPRGQETQYF
V gene: TRBV15; J gene: TRBJ2-5; CDR3 protein: CATSRDLRTQRTQYF
V gene: TRBV4-1; J gene: TRBJ2-7; CDR3 protein: CASSQGGLGTYEQYF
V gene: TRBV5-1; J gene: TRBJ2-1; CDR3 protein: CASSLVLAGGGEQFF
V gene: TRBV7-2; J gene: TRBJ1-5; CDR3 protein: CASSLAGGNQPQHF
V gene: TRBV7-6; J gene: TRBJ2-5; CDR3 protein: CASSRIRGIRETQYF
V gene: TRBV7-8; J gene: TRBJ2-3; CDR3 protein: CASSLISRGQIRTDTQYF
V gene: TRBV28; J gene: TRBJ2-2; CDR3 protein: CASYGQLNTGELFF
V gene: TRBV9; J gene: TRBJ2-6; CDR3 protein: CASSVSDKIWYSGANVLTF
V gene: TRBV11-2; J gene: TRBJ2-7; CDR3 protein: CASSPGTGPLGQYF
V gene: TRBV28; J gene: TRBJ2-7; CDR3 protein: CASTPAPTSARATYEQYF
V gene: TRBV7-2; J gene: TRBJ2-1; CDR3 protein: CASSLGAGNEQFF
V gene: TRBV5-1; J gene: TRBJ2-3; CDR3 protein: CASSSKGVDTQYF
V gene: TRBV19; J gene: TRBJ2-2; CDR3 protein: CASRQYSSGELFF
V gene: TRBV7-2; J gene: TRBJ1-1; CDR3 protein: CASSQGKSNTEAFF
V gene: TRBV2; J gene: TRBJ1-4; CDR3 protein: CASSVMSYEKLFF
V gene: TRBV7-4; J gene: TRBJ1-5; CDR3 protein: CASRQDREVAQPQHF
V gene: TRBV29-1; J gene: TRBJ2-7; CDR3 protein: CSVTDRQALYEQYF
V gene: TRBV11-2; J gene: TRBJ1-1; CDR3 protein: CASSTLVEDSAFF
V gene: TRBV5-1; J gene: TRBJ1-2; CDR3 protein: CASSPRTGGFGYTF
V gene: TRBV11-3; J gene: TRBJ2-4; CDR3 protein: CASSLDFRNIQYF